The 10 T cell receptor beta chains in this list originate from one sample, sequenced in a study of shared clonotypes between healthy human individuals. The protocol was immunoSEQ multiplex PCR, while the TCRdb copy is restricted to in-frame clones and leaves out a portion. Of 110,000 or so clones listed, under 70% were seen once; the top ten hold over 20%. Sequenced material: memory CD8+ T cells sorted from blood. Subset here: CD45RO+ cells pooled with CCR7-negative TemRA cells. The receptors derive from a woman aged 25 to 39 in good health.

This rearrangement joins TRBV29-1 to TRBJ2-7; D gene unclear. The germline CDR1 and CDR2 sequences are SQVTM and ANQGSEA. Trimming removed 6 bases at V and 0 bases at J, with 12 bases between. The CDR3 totals 13 residues. Here the CDR3 DNA reads TGCAGCGTCGGCGCGGACGCCTCCTACGAGCAGTACTTC. It specifies CSVGADASYEQYF.

This clone was observed at least ten times. Other nucleotide sequences from this sample produce the same CDR3. This chain joins TRBV9 and TRBJ2-7, with 7 bases lining up with TRBD1. The CDR3 is made up of 14 amino acids. Looked up from germline, CDR1 is SGDLS and CDR2 is YYNGEE. With V trimmed by 0 bases and J by 5 bases, 5 bases remained unmatched. The DNA of the CDR3 is TGTGCCAGCAGCGTAGGAGGGGGCAGCGACGAGCAGTACTTC. Amino acid sequence: CASSVGGGSDEQYF.

V usage is TRBV10-3 and J usage is TRBJ1-2, with 7 bases aligning to TRBD1. Looked up from germline, CDR1 is ENHRY and CDR2 is SYGVKD. The V and J ends lost 6 bases and 5 bases, in that order; junction bases with no gene match: 15. The CDR3 is 16 amino acids. The DNA of the CDR3 is TGTGCCATCAGACACCTGACAGGGCCCCACCTTTATGGCTACACCTTC. Its protein product is CAIRHLTGPHLYGYTF.

The chain employs TRBV27 and TRBJ1-2; D is unclear. V was clipped by 1 base and J by 3 bases, with 6 bases between them. Per germline, CDR1 MNHEY and CDR2 SMNVEV (reference sequence). The CDR3 contains 13 residues. CDR3 residues: CASSLFGDYGYTF. In DNA, the CDR3 is TGTGCCAGCAGTTTATTCGGGGACTATGGCTACACCTTC.

At least ten counts were recorded for this clone. The rearrangement links TRBV9 to TRBJ2-5; maybe TRBD2 (6 bases). This CDR3 has 17 amino acids. V shed 4 bases and J shed 4 bases, with 23 bases lying between them. CDR1 and CDR2 from the germline V gene are SGDLS and YYNGEE. In DNA form, the CDR3 reads TGTGCCAGCAGCTTTGGTGGTGTAGTGGGAGGTGGAGAGACCCAGTACTTC. Translated, it gives CASSFGGVVGGGETQYF.

The gene calls are TRBV7-8 and TRBJ1-2, with 10 bases aligning to TRBD1. Germline-derived CDR1 and CDR2 are SGHVS and FQNEAQ. The V segment lost 5 bases and the J segment 3 bases; nucleotides outside the gene matches: 9. The CDR3 covers 16 residues. The CDR3 DNA reads TGTGCCAGCAGCGTATCCCGGGACAGGGGACACTATGGCTACACCTTC. Its translation is CASSVSRDRGHYGYTF.

For this clone: Relative to the germline gene, one junction end is altered; a read error may explain this. The chain joins TRBV5-3 to TRBJ1-6, with D hard to call. TRBV5-3 is identified as an open reading frame with a role that is uncertain. The CDR3 extends over 14 amino acids. The CDR3 coding sequence is TGTGCCAGCAGCTTGGCGTCAGCTAATTCACCCCTCCACTTT. Amino acid sequence: CASSLASANSPLHF.

The chain is built from TRBV6-1 and TRBJ1-4; D possibly corresponds to TRBD1 (6 bases). Germline CDR1 reads MNHNS; CDR2 reads SASEGT. This CDR3 region has 15 residues. V was cut by 6 bases and J by 4 bases, with 15 bases left in between. CDR3 residues: CASSLLQGINEKLFF. CDR3 nucleotide sequence: TGTGCCAGCAGCCTACTACAGGGTATTAATGAAAAACTGTTTTTT.

The chain couples TRBV5-4 to TRBJ2-1, with D perhaps being TRBD1 or TRBD2 (5 bases each). CDR3 length: 13 residues. CDR1 is SGHNT and CDR2 is YYREEE in the germline V gene (reference sequence). V lost 4 bases and J 9 bases, leaving 14 bases between the germline ends. CDR3: CASSLRGDREQFF. CDR3 in DNA: TGTGCCAGCAGCCTCCGAGGGGATCGTGAGCAGTTCTTC.

The V call is TRBV27, the J call TRBJ2-2; 7 nucleotides agree with TRBD2. V shed 7 bases, J shed 1 base, and the junction held 6 bases outside the gene matches. CDR1 MNHEY and CDR2 SMNVEV come from the germline V gene (reference sequence). The CDR3 covers 15 residues. The CDR3 coding sequence is TGTGCCAGCACCCTTCTAGCGGAGAACACCGGGGAGCTGTTTTTT. It is translated as CASTLLAENTGELFF.